The present entry profiles one TCR beta chain with its context. Antigen specificity is unknown. Donors each provided about 10 milliliters of peripheral blood. This record belongs to a study of blood T cells in healthy people across ages. With a J-beta primer mix and a sample-barcoded 5' primer, a second PCR ran roughly 6 to 11 cycles. A template-switch adaptor that had 12 random nucleotides put a tag on each cDNA molecule. Sequencing of every sample gave 2.5 million or more CDR3-containing paired-end reads. TCRdb itself ran the 5' RACE reads through MiXCR, one entry per CDR3 protein. The data contain a few hundred thousand distinct CDR3 sequences, 50% to 60% of them singletons. Per the germline V gene, CDR1 is MNHEY and CDR2 is SVGAGI. The CDR3 covers 15 residues. V was clipped by 6 bases and J by 2 bases, with 14 bases between them. Findings of the study overall: Significant beta diversity loss was already apparent by age approximately 40, declining roughly linearly.

The chain is built from TRBV6-5 and TRBJ2-1, with D possibly being TRBD1 (6 bases). This sequence originates from a man aged 60 to 75 in good health. Sequences were obtained from blood. CDR3 in DNA: TGTGCCAGCAGCCCTATACAGGGACCCTACAATGAGCAGTTCTTC. This gives the protein CASSPIQGPYNEQFF.